A selection of T cell receptor beta chains follows, all from one sample in a study of CD8+CD57+ T cells in acquired aplastic anemia. From the reads, TCRdb called clonotypes with MiXCR, one entry per CDR3 protein. The sample carries about 210,000 distinct CDR3 sequences, over 60% recorded once. The specimen was sorted CD4+, CD8+, or CD8+CD57+ T cells (not recorded which) from PBMCs. These receptors all stem from a human donor in good health. Both conserved end residues are part of each CDR3. D genes are given only for firm matches. A row's size may be missing; if present it is once, few, many or a size class.

size,J,D,V,CDR3,DNA
few,TRBJ2-3,.,TRBV27,CASSLYLSRGPLGTDTQYF,TGTGCCAGCAGTTTATATCTGTCTCGAGGCCCGTTGGGCACAGATACGCAGTATTTT
.,TRBJ1-2,TRBD1,TRBV10-3,CAISASDREGGYTF,TGTGCCATCAGTGCCTCCGACAGGGAAGGTGGCTACACCTTC
many,TRBJ1-2,TRBD1,TRBV7-8,CASSFSPTGKAGGYTF,TGTGCCAGCAGCTTTTCCCCGACAGGGAAAGCGGGAGGCTACACCTTC
.,TRBJ1-6,.,TRBV7-9,CASSTDRFGSPLHF,TGTGCCAGCAGCACTGACAGGTTCGGTTCACCCCTCCACTTT
many,TRBJ1-6,TRBD1,TRBV11-2,CASSLQGKFEVRTGTGYNSPLHF,TGTGCCAGCAGCTTACAGGGGAAGTTTGAGGTCCGAACCGGGACAGGGTATAATTCACCCCTCCACTTT
many,TRBJ2-1,TRBD1,TRBV20-1,CSAQGEGANEQFF,TGCAGTGCCCAGGGGGAAGGCGCAAATGAGCAGTTCTTC
.,TRBJ2-1,TRBD1,TRBV7-8,CASSFHRGDEQFF,TGTGCCAGCAGCTTTCACAGGGGCGATGAGCAGTTCTTC
few,TRBJ2-1,.,TRBV7-6,CASSLGGSYTYNEQFF,TGTGCCAGCAGCTTAGGAGGGTCCTATACCTACAATGAGCAGTTCTTC
.,TRBJ1-5,.,TRBV2,CASSRGFSNQPQHF,TGTGCCAGCAGTCGGGGCTTTAGCAATCAGCCCCAGCATTTT
many,TRBJ2-7,.,TRBV7-3,CASSSGLGPYEQYF,TGTGCCAGCAGCTCGGGTCTTGGGCCCTACGAGCAGTACTTC
.,TRBJ2-6,.,TRBV7-9,CASSARGTGANVLTF,TGTGCCAGCAGCGCTAGGGGGACCGGGGCCAACGTCCTGACTTTC
few,TRBJ2-7,TRBD2,TRBV20-1,CSARPSGRAFISYEQYF,TGCAGTGCTAGGCCTAGCGGGAGGGCCTTTATCTCCTACGAGCAGTACTTC
.,TRBJ2-7,TRBD1,TRBV20-1,CSAREGGGGQGNPEQYF,TGCAGTGCTCGCGAAGGGGGGGGGGGACAGGGTAATCCCGAGCAGTACTTC
.,TRBJ2-3,TRBD2,TRBV2,CASSAGGRGDTQYF,TGTGCCAGCAGTGCGGGGGGACGCGGAGATACGCAGTATTTT
many,TRBJ2-3,.,TRBV2,CASSGKTCAGPTICTDTQYF,TGTGCCAGCAGTGGTAAAACTTGCGCGGGACCCACAATCTGCACAGATACGCAGTATTTT
.,TRBJ2-3,TRBD2,TRBV20-1,CSASVAGTDTQYF,TGCAGTGCTAGCGTAGCGGGGACAGATACGCAGTATTTT
many,TRBJ2-3,TRBD2,TRBV13,CASSSPTSGSVADTQYF,TGTGCCAGCAGCTCCCCTACTAGCGGGAGTGTCGCAGATACGCAGTATTTT
once,TRBJ1-2,.,TRBV19,CASSWGQSLHYGYTF,TGTGCCAGTAGTTGGGGACAAAGTCTCCACTATGGCTACACCTTC
many,TRBJ1-1,TRBD1,TRBV11-3,CASSMTGATEAFF,TGTGCCAGCAGCATGACAGGGGCCACTGAAGCTTTCTTT
.,TRBJ1-1,TRBD1,TRBV5-1,CASSANTGAEAFF,TGTGCCAGCAGCGCCAACACAGGGGCTGAAGCTTTCTTT
.,TRBJ2-3,TRBD2,TRBV6-2/TRBV6-3,CASSSGREGTDTQYF,TGTGCCAGCAGTTCGGGGCGGGAGGGCACAGATACGCAGTATTTT
.,TRBJ1-2,.,TRBV24-1,CATSEGSPRGYTF,TGTGCCACCAGTGAAGGAAGTCCACGCGGCTACACCTTC
.,TRBJ2-3,.,TRBV20-1,CSPLRGDTQYF,TGCAGTCCACTACGGGGAGATACGCAGTATTTT
.,TRBJ1-2,.,TRBV7-9,CASSLDRWGYTF,TGTGCCAGCAGCTTAGACAGGTGGGGCTACACCTTC
.,TRBJ1-6,TRBD1,TRBV7-9,CASSLAGRGRSPLHF,TGCGCCAGCAGCTTGGCCGGCAGGGGGAGATCACCCCTCCACTTT
once,TRBJ2-2,TRBD1,TRBV10-1,CASSQTGGTNTGELFF,TGCGCCAGCAGTCAAACAGGGGGCACGAACACCGGGGAGCTGTTTTTT
.,TRBJ1-1,TRBD1,TRBV19,CASSMGQTMNTEAFF,TGTGCCAGTAGTATGGGACAGACAATGAACACTGAAGCTTTCTTT
.,TRBJ1-2,.,TRBV10-3,CAVSDTATSYGYTF,TGTGCCGTCAGCGACACGGCAACCTCCTATGGCTACACCTTC
.,TRBJ2-3,.,TRBV14,CASSQRSRSTDTQYF,TGTGCCAGCAGCCAGAGGAGTAGAAGCACAGATACGCAGTATTTT
.,TRBJ2-3,TRBD2,TRBV12-3/TRBV12-4,CASSLLPPSGMMSSTDTQYF,TGTGCCAGCAGTTTACTCCCCCCTAGCGGGATGATGTCTAGCACAGATACGCAGTATTTT
.,TRBJ2-7,TRBD2,TRBV20-1,CSVYGGAGYELYF,TGCAGTGTTTACGGGGGGGCCGGGTACGAGCTGTACTTC
.,TRBJ1-1,.,TRBV2,CASARVNTEAFF,TGTGCCAGCGCCCGAGTGAACACTGAAGCTTTCTTT
.,TRBJ2-1,.,TRBV24-1,CATSDFETGVNNEQFF,TGTGCCACCAGTGATTTCGAGACAGGAGTAAACAATGAGCAGTTCTTC
.,TRBJ2-1,.,TRBV24-1,CAYNEQFF,TGTGCCTACAATGAGCAGTTCTTC
.,TRBJ2-1,TRBD2,TRBV20-1,CSARVELAGGPNNEQFF,TGCAGTGCTAGAGTGGAACTAGCGGGAGGCCCCAACAATGAGCAGTTCTTC
.,TRBJ2-7,.,TRBV7-7,CASSSGREGREQYF,TGTGCCAGCAGCTCCGGACGTGAAGGGAGGGAGCAGTACTTC
.,TRBJ1-6,.,TRBV7-9,CASSVTGSYNSPLHF,TGTGCCAGCAGTGTAACAGGGTCCTATAATTCACCCCTCCACTTT
.,TRBJ1-6,TRBD1,TRBV7-8,CASSTGQGPPLHF,TGTGCCAGCAGCACGGGACAGGGACCACCCCTCCACTTT
.,TRBJ2-7,.,TRBV12-5,CASSPYFQGTSYEQYF,TGTGCCAGCAGCCCTTATTTCCAGGGGACTTCCTACGAGCAGTACTTC
.,TRBJ2-7,.,TRBV5-1,CASSLGSAWEQYF,TGCGCCAGCAGCTTGGGGTCCGCGTGGGAGCAGTACTTC
.,TRBJ2-7,.,TRBV7-3,CASSDRSEQYF,TGTGCCAGCAGTGACAGGTCCGAGCAGTACTTC
.,TRBJ1-1,.,TRBV29-1,CSPIDSVNTEAFF,TGCAGCCCTATAGACAGCGTGAACACTGAAGCTTTCTTT
.,TRBJ2-6,.,TRBV24-1,CATSAPSGEAGANVLTF,TGTGCCACCAGCGCGCCATCAGGGGAAGCTGGGGCCAACGTCCTGACTTTC
many,TRBJ2-1,TRBD2,TRBV5-1,CASSVREIAGGPANEQFF,TGCGCCAGCAGCGTCCGGGAAATAGCGGGAGGGCCTGCCAATGAGCAGTTCTTC
few,TRBJ1-2,TRBD1,TRBV7-9,CASSDQGQGNYGYTF,TGTGCCAGCAGCGACCAGGGACAGGGGAACTATGGCTACACCTTC
.,TRBJ2-7,.,TRBV10-3,CAISPRALNYEQYF,TGTGCCATCAGCCCCAGGGCTTTAAACTACGAGCAGTACTTC
.,TRBJ1-6,.,TRBV30,CAWSARAADNSPLHF,TGTGCCTGGAGCGCGCGGGCAGCGGATAATTCACCCCTCCACTTT
.,TRBJ1-1,.,TRBV6-2/TRBV6-3,CASSFDISQNTEAFF,TGTGCCAGCAGTTTCGACATATCGCAGAACACTGAAGCTTTCTTT
.,TRBJ2-7,.,TRBV2,CASSVQLEGEQYF,TGTGCCAGCAGTGTCCAACTTGAGGGAGAGCAGTACTTC
many,TRBJ2-1,TRBD2,TRBV20-1,CSAPPPGTSGWSSYNEQFF,TGCAGTGCTCCGCCCCCCGGGACTAGCGGGTGGAGCTCCTACAATGAGCAGTTCTTC
many,TRBJ2-7,.,TRBV29-1,CSVREPGSVEQYF,TGCAGCGTTCGCGAGCCAGGGTCCGTCGAGCAGTACTTC
many,TRBJ1-3,.,TRBV6-5,CASSYSSVSGNTIYF,TGTGCCAGCAGTTACTCAAGTGTCTCTGGAAACACCATATATTTT
.,TRBJ2-7,.,TRBV29-1,CSVAYGGTTYEQYF,TGCAGCGTTGCCTATGGCGGGACGACCTACGAGCAGTACTTC
.,TRBJ1-1,.,TRBV5-1,CASSLKSFMNTEAFF,TGCGCCAGCAGCTTGAAGAGTTTCATGAACACTGAAGCTTTCTTT
.,TRBJ2-1,.,TRBV10-3,CAISGVREQFF,TGTGCCATCAGTGGCGTGCGTGAGCAGTTCTTC
many,TRBJ2-7,TRBD2,TRBV30,CAWSVRLAGGSYEQYF,TGTGCCTGGAGTGTACGGCTAGCGGGGGGTTCCTACGAGCAGTACTTC